Below, one T cell receptor (beta chain) is given with its context. Its antigen is currently unknown. V was cut by 7 bases and J by 2 bases, with 6 bases left in between. The germline gives CDR1 KGHDR, CDR2 SFDVKD. The CDR3 loop spans 12 amino acids. These data originate in a study of identical twins. Study-wide points: Models, which agreed with sharing between unrelated individuals, nonetheless underestimated the out-of-frame TCR alpha sharing seen in monozygotic twins.

Each CDR3 protein gets one entry after TCRdb re-called the 5' RACE reads with MiXCR. Here the sample spans a few hundred thousand distinct CDR3 sequences, about 18% being singletons. The specimen was naive T cells sorted from blood. This receptor was obtained from a man in his fifties or sixties in good health. The genes are TRBV24-1 and TRBJ2-3, with D hard to call. CDR3 coding DNA: TGTGCCACCAGCGCGGACACAGATACGCAGTATTTT. This encodes CATSADTDTQYF.